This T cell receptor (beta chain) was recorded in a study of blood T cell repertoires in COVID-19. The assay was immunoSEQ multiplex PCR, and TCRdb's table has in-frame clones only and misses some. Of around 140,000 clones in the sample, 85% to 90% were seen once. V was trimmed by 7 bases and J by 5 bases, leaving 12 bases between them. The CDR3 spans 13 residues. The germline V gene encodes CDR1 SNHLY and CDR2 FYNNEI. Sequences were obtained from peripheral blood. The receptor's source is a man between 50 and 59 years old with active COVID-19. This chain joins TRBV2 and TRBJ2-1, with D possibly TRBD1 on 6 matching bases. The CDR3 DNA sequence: TGTGCCAGCAAGCAGGGGCCCAACAATGAGCAGTTCTTC. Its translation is CASKQGPNNEQFF.